This record covers a single T cell receptor beta chain. The target antigen is unknown. One end of the junction fails to match germline, which may point to a read error. Time point given: newly diagnosed GD, antithyroid drugs for less than 3 months. From PBMCs, RNA was extracted and then used to make the TCR library. As a group, patients came from one endocrinology department in Xi'an, China. These data belong to a study of regulatory T cells in long-lasting Graves disease. Whole-study results and caveats: It was in persistent disease that TRBV28, TRBJ1-2 and TRBJ2-5 were favored. TCR diversity in persistent Graves' patients was below that of newly diagnosed ones.

The germline V gene encodes CDR1 SEHNR and CDR2 FQNEAQ (reference sequence). CDR3 length: 13 residues. Sequencing libraries for TCR beta were prepared with iRepertoire HTBI primers and Arm-PCR of CDR3 regions. MiXCR, run by TCRdb on the multiplex PCR reads, gives a single entry per CDR3 protein. The sample has 350,000 to 400,000 distinct CDR3 sequences, about 16% seen once. The sample consisted of peripheral blood mononuclear cells (PBMCs), taken at new diagnosis, from a patient treated with antithyroid drugs. This receptor was taken from a female donor with Graves disease. V is TRBV7-9 and J is TRBJ2-7; 9 positions match TRBD1. This CDR3 reads CAGSWDRAVEQYF. The CDR3 DNA follows: TGTGCCGGCAGCTGGGACAGGGCGGTTGAGCAGTACTTC.